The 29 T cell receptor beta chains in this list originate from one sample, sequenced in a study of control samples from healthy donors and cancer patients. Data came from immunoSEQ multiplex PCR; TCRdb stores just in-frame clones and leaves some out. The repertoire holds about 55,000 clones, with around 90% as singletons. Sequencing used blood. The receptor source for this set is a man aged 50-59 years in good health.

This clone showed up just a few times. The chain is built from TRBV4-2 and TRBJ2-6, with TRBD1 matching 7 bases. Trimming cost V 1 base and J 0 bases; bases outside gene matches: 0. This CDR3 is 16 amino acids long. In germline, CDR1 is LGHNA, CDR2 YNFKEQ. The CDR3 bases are TGTGCCAGCAGCCAAGCAGGGGGCTCTGGGGCCAACGTCCTGACTTTC. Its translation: CASSQAGGSGANVLTF.

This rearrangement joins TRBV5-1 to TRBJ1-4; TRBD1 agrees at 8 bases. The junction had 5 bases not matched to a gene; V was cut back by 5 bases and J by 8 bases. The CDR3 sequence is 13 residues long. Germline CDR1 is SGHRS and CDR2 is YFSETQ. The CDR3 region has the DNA TGCGCCAGCAGAGCCACAGGGGGGGAAAAACTGTTTTTT. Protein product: CASRATGGEKLFF.

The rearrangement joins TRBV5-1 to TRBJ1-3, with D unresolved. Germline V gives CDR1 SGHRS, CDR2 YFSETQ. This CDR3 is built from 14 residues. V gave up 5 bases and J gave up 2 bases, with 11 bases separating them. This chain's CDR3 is CASSGSGTGNTIYF. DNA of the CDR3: TGCGCCAGCAGTGGGTCCGGGACTGGAAACACCATATATTTT. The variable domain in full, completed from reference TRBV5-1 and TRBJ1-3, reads KAGVTQTPRYLIKTRGQQVTLSCSPISGHRSVSWYQQTPGQGLQFLFEYFSETQRNKGNFPGRFSGRQFSNSRSEMNVSTLELGDSALYLCASSGSGTGNTIYFGEGSWLTVV.

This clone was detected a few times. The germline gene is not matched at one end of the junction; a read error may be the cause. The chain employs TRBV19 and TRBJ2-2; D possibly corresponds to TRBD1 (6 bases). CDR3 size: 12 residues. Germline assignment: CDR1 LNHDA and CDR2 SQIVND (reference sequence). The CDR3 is CASSIGGGELFF. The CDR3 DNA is TGTGCCAGTAGCATAGGGGGCGGGGAGCTGTTTTTT.

The CDR3 loop reads CASSTRTTPYEQYF. The DNA of the CDR3 is TGTGCCAGCAGTACGCGGACTACGCCCTACGAGCAGTACTTC. V gene TRBV28 combines with J gene TRBJ2-7; a weak D match, TRBD2 (6 bases). Germline V gives CDR1 MDHEN, CDR2 SYDVKM. The CDR3 covers 14 residues. V was cut by 5 bases and J by 2 bases, with 13 bases left in between.

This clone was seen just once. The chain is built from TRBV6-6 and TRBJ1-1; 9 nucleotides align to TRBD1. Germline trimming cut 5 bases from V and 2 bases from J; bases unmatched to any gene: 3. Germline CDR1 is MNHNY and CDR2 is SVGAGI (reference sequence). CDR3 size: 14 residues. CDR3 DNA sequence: TGTGCCAGCAGTGGGGGACAGGGTAACACTGAAGCTTTCTTT. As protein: CASSGGQGNTEAFF.

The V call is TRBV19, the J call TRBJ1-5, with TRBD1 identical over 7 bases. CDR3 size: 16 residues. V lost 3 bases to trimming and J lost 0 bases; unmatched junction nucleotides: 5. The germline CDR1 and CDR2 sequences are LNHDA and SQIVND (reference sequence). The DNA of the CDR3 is TGTGCCAGTAGTATTACGACAGGGCCTAGCAATCAGCCCCAGCATTTT. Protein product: CASSITTGPSNQPQHF.

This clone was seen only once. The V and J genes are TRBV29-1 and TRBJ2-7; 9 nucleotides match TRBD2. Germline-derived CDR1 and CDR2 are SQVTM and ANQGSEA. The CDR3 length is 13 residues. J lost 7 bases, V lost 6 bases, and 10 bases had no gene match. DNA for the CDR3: TGCAGCGTGGGGACTAGCAATGCGGCGGAGCAGTACTTC. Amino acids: CSVGTSNAAEQYF.

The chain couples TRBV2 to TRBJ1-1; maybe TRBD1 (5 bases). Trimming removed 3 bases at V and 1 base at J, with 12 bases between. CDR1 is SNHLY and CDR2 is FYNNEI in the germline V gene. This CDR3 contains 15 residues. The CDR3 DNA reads TGTGCCAGCAGTGACTTAGGACACGAGAACACTGAAGCTTTCTTT. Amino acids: CASSDLGHENTEAFF.

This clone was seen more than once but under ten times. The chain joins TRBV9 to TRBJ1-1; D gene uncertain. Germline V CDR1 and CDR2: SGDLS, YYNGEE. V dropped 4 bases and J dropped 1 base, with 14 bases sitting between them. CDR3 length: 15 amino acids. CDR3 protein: CASSPLGRANTEAFF. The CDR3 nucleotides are TGTGCCAGCAGCCCCCTAGGGAGGGCGAACACTGAAGCTTTCTTT.

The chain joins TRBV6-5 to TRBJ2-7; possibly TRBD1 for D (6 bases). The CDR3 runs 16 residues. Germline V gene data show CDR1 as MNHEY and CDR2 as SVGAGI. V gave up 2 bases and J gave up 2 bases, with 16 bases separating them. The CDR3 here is CASSYLSGQLTYEQYF. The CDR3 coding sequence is TGTGCCAGCAGTTACCTCTCCGGACAGTTAACCTACGAGCAGTACTTC.

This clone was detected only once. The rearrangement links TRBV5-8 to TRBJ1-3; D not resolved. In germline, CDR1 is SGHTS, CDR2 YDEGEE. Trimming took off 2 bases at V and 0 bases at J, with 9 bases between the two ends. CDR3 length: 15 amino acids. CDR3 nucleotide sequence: TGTGCCAGCAGCTTTGAGGCCGCCTCTGGAAACACCATATATTTT. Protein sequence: CASSFEAASGNTIYF.

CDR3 nucleotides: TGTGCCAGCAGCCCGCGGGACAGAAGAACTGAAGCTTTCTTT. Amino acid sequence: CASSPRDRRTEAFF. The chain employs TRBV9 and TRBJ1-1, with TRBD1 matching over 7 bases. The CDR3 totals 14 residues. In germline, CDR1 is SGDLS, CDR2 YYNGEE. V shed 4 bases and J 5 bases; nucleotides not matched to a gene: 8. Complete variable domain (other parts from reference TRBV9 and TRBJ1-1): DSGVTQTPKHLITATGQRVTLRCSPRSGDLSVYWYQQSLDQGLQFLIQYYNGEERAKGNILERFSAQQFPDLHSELNLSSLELGDSALYFCASSPRDRRTEAFFGQGTRLTVV.

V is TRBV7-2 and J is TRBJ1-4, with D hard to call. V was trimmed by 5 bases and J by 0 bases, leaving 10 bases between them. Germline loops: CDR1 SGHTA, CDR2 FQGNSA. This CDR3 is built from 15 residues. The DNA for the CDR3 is TGTGCCAGCAGCCCGAGACGAACAACTAATGAAAAACTGTTTTTT. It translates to CASSPRRTTNEKLFF.

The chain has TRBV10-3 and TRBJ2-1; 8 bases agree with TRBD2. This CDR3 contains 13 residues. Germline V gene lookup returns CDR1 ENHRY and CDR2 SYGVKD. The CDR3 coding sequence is TGTGGAATCGGGACTAGGGACAACAATGAGCAGTTCTTC. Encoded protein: CGIGTRDNNEQFF.

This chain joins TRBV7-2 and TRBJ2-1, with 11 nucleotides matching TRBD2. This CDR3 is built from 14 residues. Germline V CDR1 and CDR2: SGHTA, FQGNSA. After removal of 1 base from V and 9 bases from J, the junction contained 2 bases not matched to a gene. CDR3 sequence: CASSLGLAGSEQFF. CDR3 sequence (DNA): TGTGCCAGCAGCTTAGGACTAGCGGGATCTGAGCAGTTCTTC.

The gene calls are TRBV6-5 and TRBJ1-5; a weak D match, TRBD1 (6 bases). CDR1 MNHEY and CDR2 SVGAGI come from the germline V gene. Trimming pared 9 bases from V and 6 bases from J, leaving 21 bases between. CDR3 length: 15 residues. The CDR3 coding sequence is TGTGCCAGTCAGCCCGCGGGGGCAGGAGGTCAGCCCCAGCATTTT. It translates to CASQPAGAGGQPQHF.

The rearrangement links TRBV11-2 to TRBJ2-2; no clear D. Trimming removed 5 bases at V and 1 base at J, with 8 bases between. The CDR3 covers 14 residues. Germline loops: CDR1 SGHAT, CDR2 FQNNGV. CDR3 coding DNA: TGTGCCAGCAGCCCTGGGGTGAACACCGGGGAGCTGTTTTTT. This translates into CASSPGVNTGELFF. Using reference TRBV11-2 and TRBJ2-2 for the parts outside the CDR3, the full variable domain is EAGVAQSPRYKIIEKRQSVAFWCNPISGHATLYWYQQILGQGPKLLIQFQNNGVVDDSQLPKDRFSAERLKGVDSTLKIQPAKLEDSAVYLCASSPGVNTGELFFGEGSRLTVL.

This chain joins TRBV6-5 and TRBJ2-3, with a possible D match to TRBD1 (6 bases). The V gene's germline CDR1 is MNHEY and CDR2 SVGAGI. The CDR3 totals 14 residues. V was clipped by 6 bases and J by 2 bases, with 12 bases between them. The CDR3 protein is CASRLQGFTDTQYF. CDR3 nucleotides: TGTGCCAGCAGACTACAGGGATTCACAGATACGCAGTATTTT.

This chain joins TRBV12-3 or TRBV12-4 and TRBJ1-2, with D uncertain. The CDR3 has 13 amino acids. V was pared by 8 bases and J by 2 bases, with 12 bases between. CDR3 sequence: CASAEGSNYGYTF. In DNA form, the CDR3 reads TGTGCCAGCGCGGAGGGAAGCAACTATGGCTACACCTTC.

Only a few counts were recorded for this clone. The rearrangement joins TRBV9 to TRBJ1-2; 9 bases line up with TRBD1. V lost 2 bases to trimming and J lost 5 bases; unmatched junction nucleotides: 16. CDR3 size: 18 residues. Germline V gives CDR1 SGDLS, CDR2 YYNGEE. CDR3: CASSVGQGTLREFYGYTF. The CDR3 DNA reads TGTGCCAGCAGCGTTGGACAGGGGACCCTCAGGGAATTTTATGGCTACACCTTC.

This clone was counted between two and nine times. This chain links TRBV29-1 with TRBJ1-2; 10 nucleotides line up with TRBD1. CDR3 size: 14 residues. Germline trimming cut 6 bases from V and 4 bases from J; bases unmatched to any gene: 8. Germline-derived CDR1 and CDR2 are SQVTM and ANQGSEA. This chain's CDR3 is CSVSTGGAGYGYTF. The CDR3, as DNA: TGCAGCGTGTCGACAGGGGGCGCGGGCTATGGCTACACCTTC.

CDR3 amino acids: CASSLPVGQGATEAFF. DNA of the CDR3: TGTGCCAGCAGTTTACCCGTGGGACAGGGGGCGACTGAAGCTTTCTTT. The chain joins TRBV28 to TRBJ1-1; TRBD1 matches 12 bases. Trimming cost V 2 bases and J 5 bases; bases outside gene matches: 6. This CDR3 is 16 amino acids long. CDR1 is MDHEN and CDR2 is SYDVKM in the germline V gene.

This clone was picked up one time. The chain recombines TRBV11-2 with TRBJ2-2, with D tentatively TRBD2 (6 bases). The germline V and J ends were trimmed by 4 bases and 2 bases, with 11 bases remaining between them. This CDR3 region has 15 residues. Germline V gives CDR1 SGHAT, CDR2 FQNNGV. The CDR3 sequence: CASSSVAENTGELFF. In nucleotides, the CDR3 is TGTGCCAGCAGCTCCGTAGCGGAAAACACCGGGGAGCTGTTTTTT. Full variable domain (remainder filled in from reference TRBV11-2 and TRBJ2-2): EAGVAQSPRYKIIEKRQSVAFWCNPISGHATLYWYQQILGQGPKLLIQFQNNGVVDDSQLPKDRFSAERLKGVDSTLKIQPAKLEDSAVYLCASSSVAENTGELFFGEGSRLTVL.

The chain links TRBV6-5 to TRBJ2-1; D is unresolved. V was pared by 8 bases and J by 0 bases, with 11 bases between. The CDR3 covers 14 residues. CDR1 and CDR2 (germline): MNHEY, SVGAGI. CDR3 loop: CASSIGSSYNEQFF. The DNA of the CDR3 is TGTGCCAGCTCCATCGGAAGCTCCTACAATGAGCAGTTCTTC.

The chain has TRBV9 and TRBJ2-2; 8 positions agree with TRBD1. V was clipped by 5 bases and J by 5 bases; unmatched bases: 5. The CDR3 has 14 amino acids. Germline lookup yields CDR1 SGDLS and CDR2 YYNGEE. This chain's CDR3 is CASRVQGETGELFF. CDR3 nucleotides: TGTGCCAGCAGGGTACAGGGGGAGACCGGGGAGCTGTTTTTT.

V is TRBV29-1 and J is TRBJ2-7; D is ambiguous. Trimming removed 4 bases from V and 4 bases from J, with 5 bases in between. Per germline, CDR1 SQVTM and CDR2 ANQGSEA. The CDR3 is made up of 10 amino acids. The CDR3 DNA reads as TGCAGCGTTGGGGAATACGAGCAGTACTTC. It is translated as CSVGEYEQYF.

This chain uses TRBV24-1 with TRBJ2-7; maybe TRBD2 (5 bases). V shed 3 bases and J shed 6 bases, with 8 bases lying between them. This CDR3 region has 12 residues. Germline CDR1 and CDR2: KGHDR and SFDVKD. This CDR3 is CATSDRGFEQYF. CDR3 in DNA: TGTGCCACCAGTGATAGAGGGTTCGAGCAGTACTTC.

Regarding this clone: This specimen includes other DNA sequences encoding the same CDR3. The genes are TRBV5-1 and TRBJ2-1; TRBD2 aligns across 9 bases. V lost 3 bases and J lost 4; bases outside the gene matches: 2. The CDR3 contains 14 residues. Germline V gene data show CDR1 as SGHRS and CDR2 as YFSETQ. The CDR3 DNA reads TGCGCCAGCAGCTCAGCGGGAGGTTACAATGAGCAGTTCTTC. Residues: CASSSAGGYNEQFF.